This T cell receptor beta chain came from a study of tumor and adjacent non-tumor tissue in lung cancer (dated by TCRdb to 2017 to 2018). Describing the broader study: Patients with adenocarcinoma (approximately 13), squamous cell carcinoma (2) and small cell lung cancer (1) were included in the cohort. Ages among the approximately 15 patients ranged from about 30 to 76 years, there were some 10 men and 5 women, and disease was at TNM stage I to III. A few dozen paired specimens, one tumor and one normal lung sample per patient, were profiled by TCRbeta CDR3 sequencing. The study compared bulk TCRbeta repertoires from lung tumor tissue and matched distant non-tumor lung tissue of more than 12 lung cancer patients. Sequencing generated a total of approximately 130,000,000 productive TCRbeta reads, averaging around 4 million reads per sample. General study outcomes and caveats: Only about 15 patients were included in the cohort, and the need for larger samples and more detailed clinical data was noted by the authors. In normal lung, the top 100 clones accounted for a significantly larger cumulative share of the repertoire than in tumor tissue. The sequencing platform is not named in the methods, and unique molecular identifiers are not mentioned. Significantly higher TCR diversity (inverse Simpson) was observed in tumor tissue than in normal lung tissue (around 450 vs 150, P = 0.0075, Mann-Whitney U test). Significantly higher TCR diversity was found in younger patients, and higher tumor TCR diversity was associated with shorter overall and disease-free survival. Because peripheral blood was not sequenced, the blood TCRbeta repertoires of the lung cancer patients in the study went unexamined.

This clonotype was counted at least ten times. It has no known antigen specificity. No base quality values were provided; no much bigger clone lies one nucleotide off. The method behind the library was multiplex PCR. TCRdb lists the instrument as Illumina HiSeq 2500. TCRbeta libraries were constructed through three rounds of nested PCR with primers (Table S4) according to protocols adapted from ARM-PCR. PCR products of 200-500 bp were gel-excised and purified with the QIAquick gel extraction kit before sequencing. On the authors' methods: Reads were cleaned using Trimmomatic, were merged into complete CDR3 sequences using FLASH, and were assigned to V(D)J germline segments using MiTCR. VDJtools was used to compute clonal diversity as the inverse Simpson's index. In-frame sequences without a premature stop codon were defined as productive reads. TCRdb took the public reads, trimmed them with fastp at Q25, ran MiXCR for clone calling and kept in-frame beta chains. Every CDR3 protein is listed once, alongside the most common genes and DNA of its rows. TCRdb's processing, not the study's, gives the V and J calls here. Across this sample there are 60,000 to 65,000 distinct CDR3 sequences, with about 61% seen only once. The biggest ten clones account for less than 40% of the sample.

Bulk unsorted tissue served as the source for RNA extraction, and RNA quality was assessed using a NanoDrop ND-1000 and an Agilent 2100. Distant non-tumor tissue taken more than 3 cm from the tumor edge was used as the normal lung sample. All donors had newly diagnosed lung cancer, had not received prior chemotherapy, and were admitted for thoracic surgery in China between August and November 2014. Patients with previous radiotherapy or chemotherapy, or with another concurrent cancer, were excluded from the study. Pieces of surgical tissue measuring 1-2 cm3 were kept in RNAlater solution and stored at -80 degrees C until use. The receptor was isolated from a man between 65 and 80 years old with non-small cell lung cancer. What was sequenced was distant non-tumor lung tissue.

The nucleotide sequence reads TGTGCCAGCAGCTTATTGCCAGGGGAGACACAGCCCCAGCATTTT. Translated, this is CASSLLPGETQPQHF. The chain is assembled from TRBV7-8 and TRBJ1-5, with TRBD1 as a weak D call on 6 bases. V was cut back by 2 bases and J by 7 bases, leaving a gap of 15 bases between them. Based on the germline V gene, the CDR1 and CDR2 sequences are SGHVS and FQNEAQ. Counted from cysteine to phenylalanine, this CDR3 has 15 amino acids. Of all the DNA, just the CDR3 is kept, 45 bases in frame from base 1.